Detailed here is one T cell receptor beta chain. With 2 bases removed from V and 5 bases from J, the gap between germline ends came to 9 bases. Germline V gene sequence: CDR1 KGHSH, CDR2 LQKENI. The CDR3 extends over 14 amino acids. This specimen belongs to a study of control samples from healthy donors and cancer patients. Libraries were prepared by immunoSEQ multiplex PCR; TCRdb keeps only in-frame clonotypes and omits some of them. This repertoire shows 75,000 to 95,000 clones, about 92% found once; its top ten account for approximately 1.5%. This receptor was identified in a woman aged 25 to 39 in good health. V usage is TRBV18 and J usage is TRBJ1-4; no definite D call. The sample consisted of blood. The CDR3 DNA reads TGTGCCAGCTCACCATTGTTCGGGAATGAAAAACTGTTTTTT. Protein sequence: CASSPLFGNEKLFF.